This TCR beta chain was profiled in a study of vaccination and CD4 T cells after COVID-19. In regard to this clonotype: Its antigen is not known.

CD4+ T cells that had been cultured provided DNA sequenced with the Oncomine TCR Beta short-read assay. From the PCR reads, TCRdb called clonotypes with MiXCR, one entry per CDR3 protein. The sample shows 6,000 to 6,500 distinct CDR3 sequences, about 75% of them seen only once. V dropped 4 bases and J dropped 2; count of bases not matched to a gene: 4. Germline V CDR1 and CDR2: SGHTA, FQGNSA. The CDR3 has 14 residues. Treatment reported: approximately nine-day PBMC culture with coronavirus spike peptide pools or control peptides (ViraFEST assay). ViraFEST relied on peptide pools to expand antigen-specific T cells; the TCRs were sequenced afterward.

The chain combines TRBV7-2 with TRBJ2-5; 7 bases line up with TRBD1. This TCR was sampled from a human donor who had recovered from COVID-19. Specimen: CD4+ T cells from blood, cultured in vitro. This chain's CDR3 is CASSYDRVQETQYF. The DNA of the CDR3 is TGTGCCAGCAGCTATGACAGGGTTCAAGAGACCCAGTACTTC. Drawing the rest from reference TRBV7-2 and TRBJ2-5, the complete variable domain is GAGVSQSPSNKVTEKGKDVELRCDPISGHTALYWYRQSLGQGLEFLIYFQGNSAPDKSGLPSDRFSAERTGGSVSTLTIQRTQQEDSAVYLCASSYDRVQETQYFGPGTRLLVL.